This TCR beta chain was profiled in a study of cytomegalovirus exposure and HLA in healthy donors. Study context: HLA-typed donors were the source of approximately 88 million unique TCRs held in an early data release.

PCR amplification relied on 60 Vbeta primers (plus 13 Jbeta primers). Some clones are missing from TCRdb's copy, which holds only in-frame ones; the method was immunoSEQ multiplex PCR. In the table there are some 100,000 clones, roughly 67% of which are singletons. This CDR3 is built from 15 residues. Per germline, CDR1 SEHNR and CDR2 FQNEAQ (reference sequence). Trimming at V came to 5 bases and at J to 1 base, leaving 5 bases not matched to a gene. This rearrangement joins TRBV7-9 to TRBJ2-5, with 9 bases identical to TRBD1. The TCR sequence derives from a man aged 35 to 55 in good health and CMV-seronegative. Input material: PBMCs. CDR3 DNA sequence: TGTGCCAGCAGCACCCCGGGACAGGGCCAAGAGACCCAGTACTTC. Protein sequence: CASSTPGQGQETQYF.